These 16 T cell receptor beta chains came from one sample sequenced in a study of T cell repertoires in cytomegalovirus infection (dated by TCRdb to the late 2010s). Reads for this sample came from an Illumina HiSeq 1500. In TCRdb, the public reads were trimmed at Q25 with fastp and aligned with MiXCR, with productive beta chains retained. Rows are combined by CDR3 protein, so each entry shows the most common genes and DNA. The sample profile shows 310,000 or so distinct CDR3 sequences; roughly a tenth of them were found once. Together, the top ten hold around 2.6% of the sample. The sample was PBMCs. The origin of the receptors is a human donor in good health (CMV status not recorded). Some clones in this sample may be carry-over from other donors' samples.

In its sample, this clonotype was seen many times. This chain connects TRBV4-2 to TRBJ2-1; 11 bases align to TRBD2. The V gene's germline CDR1 is LGHNA and CDR2 YNFKEQ. This CDR3 has 16 amino acids. J was trimmed by 7 bases and V by 1 base; bases with no gene match: 6. In DNA form, the CDR3 reads TGTGCCAGCAGCCAAGCGAGCACTAGCGGGGGTAATGAGCAGTTCTTC. The encoded protein is CASSQASTSGGNEQFF.

This clonotype appeared many times. The chain links TRBV5-1 to TRBJ2-6; 8 bases map to TRBD1. The germline V gene has CDR1 SGHRS and CDR2 YFSETQ. This CDR3 comprises 18 residues. With 4 bases clipped from V and 0 bases from J, the junction kept 9 bases outside the gene matches. CDR3 DNA sequence: TGCGCCAGCAGCCCGGGACAGGTCCTTATCTCTGGGGCCAACGTCCTGACTTTC. Translation: CASSPGQVLISGANVLTF.

This clonotype was detected many times. The CDR3 nucleotides read TGTGCCAGCAGCCAAAGAAGGGTGTCGAGCACCGGGGAGCTGTTTTTT. Its translation is CASSQRRVSSTGELFF. This chain uses TRBV3-1 with TRBJ2-2; no definite D call. The V gene's germline CDR1 is LGHDT and CDR2 YNNKEL (reference sequence). The V end was cut by 2 bases, the J end by 4 bases, with 14 bases between. This CDR3 spans 16 amino acids.

This clonotype was counted ten times or more. CDR3 DNA: TGTGCCAGCAGTCCACCGTCGTCCGGGGAGCTGTTTTTT. Translated: CASSPPSSGELFF. This chain connects TRBV7-2 to TRBJ2-2, with unresolved D. Germline CDR1 reads SGHTA; CDR2 reads FQGNSA. This CDR3 spans 13 amino acids. The V and J ends lost 6 bases and 6 bases respectively, with 11 bases between them.

The DNA for the CDR3 is TGCAGTGCTACGCCTCTAGCGAGCCAAGAGACCCAGTACTTC. Protein: CSATPLASQETQYF. The rearrangement joins TRBV20-1 to TRBJ2-5; a weak D match, TRBD2 (6 bases). V gave up 4 bases and J gave up 1 base, with 13 bases separating them. This CDR3 spans 14 amino acids. Germline V gene lookup returns CDR1 DFQATT and CDR2 SNEGSKA (reference sequence).

This clonotype was picked up many times. The rearrangement uses TRBV5-4 and TRBJ2-3; D gene ambiguous. This CDR3 spans 12 amino acids. V lost 0 bases to trimming and J lost 6 bases, with 5 bases between them. Per the germline V gene, CDR1 is SGHNT and CDR2 is YYREEE (reference sequence). CDR3 coding DNA: TGTGCCAGCAGCTTGGAAGAGGATACGCAGTATTTT. It is translated as CASSLEEDTQYF.

The chain carries TRBV7-9 and TRBJ2-2; D call uncertain. The V end lost 3 bases, the J end lost 7 bases, and 18 bases lay between the germline ends. The CDR3 consists of 16 residues. Germline CDR1 is SEHNR and CDR2 is FQNEAQ (reference sequence). CDR3 nucleotide sequence: TGTGCCAGCAGCTTTCCGGGCCCCACGCGAAGCGGGGAGCTGTTTTTT. Protein product: CASSFPGPTRSGELFF.

Ten or more counts support this clonotype. J is TRBJ2-7 and V is TRBV20-1; D is undetermined. This CDR3 is built from 11 residues. V was clipped by 3 bases and J by 3 bases, with 6 bases between them. Germline CDR1 DFQATT, CDR2 SNEGSKA (reference sequence). The DNA of the CDR3 is TGCAGTGCTAGGGACGGCTACGAGCAGTACTTC. It encodes CSARDGYEQYF.

This chain uses TRBV9 with TRBJ1-1; a possible D gene is TRBD1 (6 bases). The V gene's germline CDR1 is SGDLS and CDR2 YYNGEE. Trimming shortened V by 2 bases and J by 3 bases, and 11 bases separated the two germline ends. This CDR3 comprises 14 residues. DNA for the CDR3: TGTGCCAGCAGCGTTCTAGGGGGGCACACTGAAGCTTTCTTT. Translated, it gives CASSVLGGHTEAFF.

There are many counts of this clonotype. The V and J genes are TRBV7-9 and TRBJ2-3, with D possibly TRBD2 on 6 matching bases. The CDR3 has 15 residues. V was cut by 5 bases and J by 3 bases, with 15 bases left in between. The germline CDR1 and CDR2 sequences are SEHNR and FQNEAQ (reference sequence). In DNA form, the CDR3 reads TGTGCCAGCAGCCCGGGCGGGGTTGGGACAGATACGCAGTATTTT. Its protein is CASSPGGVGTDTQYF. The full variable domain, with the rest looked up from reference TRBV7-9 and TRBJ2-3, is DTGVSQNPRHKITKRGQNVTFRCDPISEHNRLYWYRQTLGQGPEFLTYFQNEAQLEKSRLLSDRFSAERPKGSFSTLEIQRTEQGDSAMYLCASSPGGVGTDTQYFGPGTRLTVL.

This clonotype was recorded many times. V usage is TRBV29-1 and J usage is TRBJ1-1, with D hard to call. The V and J ends lost 6 bases and 7 bases respectively, with 15 bases between them. CDR1 is SQVTM, CDR2 ANQGSEA, per germline. The CDR3 contains 12 residues. The CDR3 protein is CSVREVEFEAFF. CDR3 in DNA: TGCAGCGTCCGAGAGGTCGAATTTGAAGCTTTCTTT.

The gene calls are TRBV5-1 and TRBJ2-5; tentative D call: TRBD2 (6 bases). The germline CDR1 and CDR2 sequences are SGHRS and YFSETQ. The V and J ends lost 4 bases and 1 base respectively, with 14 bases between them. CDR3 length: 15 amino acids. The CDR3 reads CASSLTAGPQETQYF. The CDR3 DNA follows: TGCGCCAGCAGCCTGACTGCGGGGCCCCAAGAGACCCAGTACTTC.

This clonotype was recorded at least ten times. The rearrangement joins TRBV7-2 to TRBJ2-3, with 8 bases lining up with TRBD1. J was trimmed by 1 base and V by 5 bases; bases with no gene match: 5. CDR1 is SGHTA and CDR2 is FQGNSA in the germline V gene. The CDR3 is made up of 15 amino acids. The CDR3 loop reads CASSPGQGRTDTQYF. The CDR3 nucleotides are TGTGCCAGCAGCCCTGGACAGGGCCGCACAGATACGCAGTATTTT.

This clonotype was picked up many times. The chain has TRBV6-2 or TRBV6-3 and TRBJ2-7, with a possible D match to TRBD1 (6 bases). V was cut by 4 bases and J by 4 bases, with 11 bases left in between. CDR3 length equals 13 residues. Germline CDR1 reads MNHEY; CDR2 reads SVGEGT. The CDR3 protein is CASSSGTPYEQYF. CDR3 nucleotide sequence: TGTGCCAGCAGTTCTGGGACACCTTACGAGCAGTACTTC.

As for this clonotype: An end of the junction does not agree with germline; a read error may underlie this. The gene calls are TRBV5-1 and TRBJ2-1; tentatively, D is TRBD1 or TRBD2 (5 bases each). Per the germline V gene, CDR1 is SGHRS and CDR2 is YFSETQ. The CDR3 has 15 amino acids. The CDR3 region is CASSTSGSSHNEQFF. CDR3 nucleotide sequence: TGCGCCAGCAGCACCTCAGGGAGCTCCCACAATGAGCAGTTCTTC.

This clonotype has ten or more counts. The chain combines TRBV7-8 with TRBJ2-7, with D perhaps matching TRBD1 (6 bases). Trimming pared 5 bases from V and 0 bases from J, leaving 11 bases between. The germline V gene has CDR1 SGHVS and CDR2 FQNEAQ. The CDR3 spans 14 residues. CDR3 bases: TGTGCCAGCAGCCCCGGACAGAACTCCTACGAGCAGTACTTC. Its protein product is CASSPGQNSYEQYF.